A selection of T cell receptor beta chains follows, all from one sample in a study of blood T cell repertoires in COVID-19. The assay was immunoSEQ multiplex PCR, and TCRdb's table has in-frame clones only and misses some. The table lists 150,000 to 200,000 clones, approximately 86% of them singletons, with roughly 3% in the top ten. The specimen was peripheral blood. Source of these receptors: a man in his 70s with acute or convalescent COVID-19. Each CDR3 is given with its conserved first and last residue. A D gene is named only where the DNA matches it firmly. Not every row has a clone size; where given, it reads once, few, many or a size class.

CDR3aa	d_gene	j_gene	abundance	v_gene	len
CASSERAGLGTDTQYF	NA	TRBJ2-3	NA	TRBV2	16
CASSRQALNTEAFF	NA	TRBJ1-1	NA	TRBV6-5	14
CASSFYDLTSGFNEQFF	TRBD2	TRBJ2-1	NA	TRBV5-1	17
CASSLVLQGGSEKLFF	TRBD1	TRBJ1-4	once	TRBV5-1	16
CASSFIATGNTIYF	NA	TRBJ1-3	NA	TRBV28	14
CASSEDRVTETQYF	TRBD1	TRBJ2-5	NA	TRBV6-1	14
CASSGTSTSNTEAFF	NA	TRBJ1-1	NA	TRBV9	15
CASSHGGAWNSPLHF	NA	TRBJ1-6	NA	TRBV14	15
CASRRDRWGEKLFF	TRBD1	TRBJ1-4	NA	TRBV7-9	14
CASSIGGTSVGTQYF	TRBD2	TRBJ2-5	NA	TRBV19	15
CASSVSATSVLETQYF	TRBD2	TRBJ2-5	NA	TRBV9	16
CASSQMGGEETQYF	TRBD2	TRBJ2-5	NA	TRBV3-1/TRBV3-2	14
CASSSTSGRTQYF	TRBD2	TRBJ2-3	NA	TRBV7-3	13
CASSLRGGQGTDTQYF	TRBD1	TRBJ2-3	NA	TRBV5-6	16
CASSTIDRDRGEAFF	TRBD1	TRBJ1-1	once	TRBV5-6	15
CAWSVKAGHLEAFF	NA	TRBJ1-1	once	TRBV30	14
CSVGTTEGYTF	NA	TRBJ1-2	NA	TRBV29-1	11
CAWSVLYEQYF	NA	TRBJ2-7	NA	TRBV30	11
CASSARRRDRADEQYF	TRBD1	TRBJ2-7	NA	TRBV14	16
CASTQGGGTPYEQYF	TRBD2	TRBJ2-7	NA	TRBV2	15
CASMEGAETEAFF	TRBD1	TRBJ1-1	NA	TRBV3-1/TRBV3-2	13
CASSQEITGLGQETQYF	NA	TRBJ2-5	NA	TRBV4-1	17
CASSQGQGKETQYF	NA	TRBJ2-5	NA	TRBV4-1	14
CASSIDRRGTKAFF	NA	TRBJ1-1	NA	TRBV19	14
CASSLLAGVADTQYF	TRBD2	TRBJ2-3	NA	TRBV4-1	15
CASSPDRNYGYTF	NA	TRBJ1-2	NA	TRBV12-3/TRBV12-4	13
CASSLRDRVYNEQFF	TRBD1	TRBJ2-1	once	TRBV9	15
CASARGQNIQYF	TRBD1	TRBJ2-4	many	TRBV30	12
CASSPSGYSTQYF	NA	TRBJ2-5	NA	TRBV6-6	13
CASSLGLAGSYEQYF	TRBD2	TRBJ2-7	NA	TRBV4-2	15
CASSPGTGVETQYF	TRBD1	TRBJ2-5	NA	TRBV5-1	14
CASSPLPGQGLYF	TRBD1	TRBJ2-7	NA	TRBV7-2	13
CASSTLGQGGEKLFF	NA	TRBJ1-4	NA	TRBV9	15
CASSPRDSNYGYTF	TRBD1	TRBJ1-2	NA	TRBV7-6	14
CASSFGVAAYNEQFF	NA	TRBJ2-1	NA	TRBV6-5	15
CASSVAPGQSRQYF	TRBD1	TRBJ2-7	NA	TRBV27	14
CASSLGAGRDEQYF	TRBD2	TRBJ2-7	NA	TRBV5-1	14
CASSLAGEGYGYTF	NA	TRBJ1-2	NA	TRBV11-2	14
CASSLRANTEAFF	NA	TRBJ1-1	few	TRBV7-3	13
CAWSQAGTGNTIYF	NA	TRBJ1-3	NA	TRBV30	14
CASGLYQGTTDTQYF	NA	TRBJ2-3	NA	TRBV12-5	15
CSVASSSEKLFF	NA	TRBJ1-4	NA	TRBV29-1	12
CASSLRLAGGSEQFF	TRBD2	TRBJ2-1	NA	TRBV3-1/TRBV3-2	15
CASSVRMGGYYEQYF	TRBD2	TRBJ2-7	NA	TRBV9	15
CASSPETAIYEQYF	NA	TRBJ2-7	NA	TRBV18	14
CASSALAGGPGEQYF	TRBD2	TRBJ2-7	NA	TRBV9	15
CASSLGTGGETQYF	NA	TRBJ2-5	NA	TRBV7-7	14
CASSSGSPLHF	NA	TRBJ1-6	NA	TRBV6-2/TRBV6-3	11
CASSLIGDNNYGYTF	NA	TRBJ1-2	NA	TRBV11-2	15
CASSKGGPRETQYF	NA	TRBJ2-5	NA	TRBV5-6	14
CASSHQGGDGAGELFF	NA	TRBJ2-2	NA	TRBV4-1	16
CASSPMGQPYTEAFF	NA	TRBJ1-1	NA	TRBV5-6	15
CASSTGLAGGPGETQYF	TRBD2	TRBJ2-5	NA	TRBV5-1	17
CASSPPGGQGWDEQYF	TRBD1	TRBJ2-7	NA	TRBV7-8	16
CASSQTGGNQPQHF	TRBD1	TRBJ1-5	NA	TRBV19	14
CASSLGPKRGYEQYF	NA	TRBJ2-7	NA	TRBV5-6	15
CASSPRKGGGETQYF	NA	TRBJ2-5	NA	TRBV4-1	15
CASSWSSYNEQFF	NA	TRBJ2-1	once	TRBV28	13